This is a list of T cell receptor beta chains from one sample in a study of CD8 T cells in ankylosing spondylitis. TCRdb called the 5' RACE reads again in MiXCR, with one record for every CDR3 protein. The table has about 130,000 distinct CDR3 sequences, 7% to 8% seen once. Sequenced input: blood, either unsorted or a sorted T cell fraction (not recorded which). The receptor set was obtained from a female donor with ankylosing spondylitis or in good health (not recorded which). CDR3s include the opening cysteine and the closing phenylalanine or tryptophan. Size is omitted from some rows. Given values are once, few, many or a class for expanded clones.

TRBV5-1	TRBJ1-3	many	CASRVAIENTIYF
TRBV20-1	TRBJ1-2	many	CSAPTGTYYGYTF
TRBV4-1	TRBJ1-5	many	CASSLVPGQPQHF
TRBV7-9	TRBJ1-2	.	CASSLGGAVYGYTF
TRBV3-1	TRBJ2-5	once	CATCQDVGRGETQYF
TRBV7-3	TRBJ2-7	many	CASSLYQGATYEQYF
TRBV20-1	TRBJ1-1	.	CSVVGTEAFF
TRBV6-1	TRBJ2-2	many	CASSPKGGGSGELFF
TRBV5-8	TRBJ1-1	few	CASSSLTGRDTEAFF
TRBV18	TRBJ2-7	many	CASSPDKYYEQYF
TRBV21-1	TRBJ2-7	.	CASSTARNEQYF
TRBV7-2	TRBJ2-5	many	CASSPVGGETQYF
TRBV27	TRBJ2-7	many	CASSPVQAYYEQYF
TRBV12-3/TRBV12-4	TRBJ2-2	many	CASSFPGAGELFF
TRBV5-1	TRBJ2-7	many	CASSLAQGFYEQYF
TRBV3-1	TRBJ2-5	many	CASSQGLANQETQYF
TRBV12-5	TRBJ1-6	many	CASGYGRAHNSPLHF
TRBV5-1	TRBJ2-7	many	CASSLLNTGYEQYF
TRBV24-1	TRBJ2-5	many	CATSDSGQGRGETQYF
TRBV12-3/TRBV12-4	TRBJ2-5	few	CASSLGGPETQYF